This TCR beta chain was recorded in a study of cytomegalovirus exposure and HLA in healthy donors. Study-wide results and limits: In vitro data verified a few CMV-associated chains as specific for CMV antigens. Most TCR sequences showed up rarely, but some public TCRs showed up in many donors.

Primers for the PCR totalled 60 Vbeta and 13 Jbeta. Sequencing used immunoSEQ multiplex PCR; TCRdb keeps in-frame clones, though not all of them. This table has 110,000 to 150,000 clones, roughly three quarters appearing once. On this clone: What it binds is not known.

Germline V gene lookup returns CDR1 SNHLY and CDR2 FYNNEI. The CDR3 contains 14 residues. Material: PBMCs. The source is a woman between 25 and 40 years old in good health and CMV-seronegative. This sequence joins TRBV2 and TRBJ2-5, with 7 bases fitting TRBD1. Near its end, the DNA agrees better with TRBJ2-7, so the J call may be wrong. In DNA, the CDR3 is TGTGCCAGCACCGCCCAGACAGGGCCCTACGAGCAGTACTTC. Its translation: CASTAQTGPYEQYF.